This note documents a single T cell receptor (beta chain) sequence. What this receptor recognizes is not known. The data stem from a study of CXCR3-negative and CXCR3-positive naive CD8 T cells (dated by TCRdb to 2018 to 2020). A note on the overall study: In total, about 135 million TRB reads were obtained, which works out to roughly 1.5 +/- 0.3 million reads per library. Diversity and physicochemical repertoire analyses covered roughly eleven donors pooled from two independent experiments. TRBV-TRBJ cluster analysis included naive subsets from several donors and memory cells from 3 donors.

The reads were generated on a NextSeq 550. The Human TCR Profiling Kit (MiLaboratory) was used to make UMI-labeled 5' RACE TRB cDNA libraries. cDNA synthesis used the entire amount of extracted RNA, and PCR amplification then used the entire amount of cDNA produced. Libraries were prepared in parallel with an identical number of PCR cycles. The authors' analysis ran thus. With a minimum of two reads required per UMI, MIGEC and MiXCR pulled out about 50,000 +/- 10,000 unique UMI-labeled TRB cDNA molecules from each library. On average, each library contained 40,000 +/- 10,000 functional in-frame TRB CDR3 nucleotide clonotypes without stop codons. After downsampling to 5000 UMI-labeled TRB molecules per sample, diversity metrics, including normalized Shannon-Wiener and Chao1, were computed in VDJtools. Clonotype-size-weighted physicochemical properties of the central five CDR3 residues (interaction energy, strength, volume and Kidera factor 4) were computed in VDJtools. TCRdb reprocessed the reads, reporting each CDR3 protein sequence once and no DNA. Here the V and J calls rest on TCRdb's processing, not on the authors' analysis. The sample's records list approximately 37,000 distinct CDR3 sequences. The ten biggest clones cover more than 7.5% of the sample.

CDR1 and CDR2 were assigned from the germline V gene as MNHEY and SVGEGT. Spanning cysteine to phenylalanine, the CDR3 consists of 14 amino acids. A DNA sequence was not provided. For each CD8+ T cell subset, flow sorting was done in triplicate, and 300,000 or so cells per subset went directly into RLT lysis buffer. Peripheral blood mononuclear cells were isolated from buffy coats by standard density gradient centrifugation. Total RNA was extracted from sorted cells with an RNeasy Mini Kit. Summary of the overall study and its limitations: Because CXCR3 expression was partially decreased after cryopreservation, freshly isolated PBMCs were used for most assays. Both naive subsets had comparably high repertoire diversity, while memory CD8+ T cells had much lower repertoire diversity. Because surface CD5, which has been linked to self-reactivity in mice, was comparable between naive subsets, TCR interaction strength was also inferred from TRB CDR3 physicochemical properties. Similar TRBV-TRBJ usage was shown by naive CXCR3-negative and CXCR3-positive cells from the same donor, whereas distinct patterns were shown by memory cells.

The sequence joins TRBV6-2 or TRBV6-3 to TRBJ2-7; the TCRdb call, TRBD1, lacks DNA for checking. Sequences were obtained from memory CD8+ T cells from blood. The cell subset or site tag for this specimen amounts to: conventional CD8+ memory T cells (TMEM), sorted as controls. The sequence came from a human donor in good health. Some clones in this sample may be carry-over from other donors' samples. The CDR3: CASSHWTAGSEQYF.